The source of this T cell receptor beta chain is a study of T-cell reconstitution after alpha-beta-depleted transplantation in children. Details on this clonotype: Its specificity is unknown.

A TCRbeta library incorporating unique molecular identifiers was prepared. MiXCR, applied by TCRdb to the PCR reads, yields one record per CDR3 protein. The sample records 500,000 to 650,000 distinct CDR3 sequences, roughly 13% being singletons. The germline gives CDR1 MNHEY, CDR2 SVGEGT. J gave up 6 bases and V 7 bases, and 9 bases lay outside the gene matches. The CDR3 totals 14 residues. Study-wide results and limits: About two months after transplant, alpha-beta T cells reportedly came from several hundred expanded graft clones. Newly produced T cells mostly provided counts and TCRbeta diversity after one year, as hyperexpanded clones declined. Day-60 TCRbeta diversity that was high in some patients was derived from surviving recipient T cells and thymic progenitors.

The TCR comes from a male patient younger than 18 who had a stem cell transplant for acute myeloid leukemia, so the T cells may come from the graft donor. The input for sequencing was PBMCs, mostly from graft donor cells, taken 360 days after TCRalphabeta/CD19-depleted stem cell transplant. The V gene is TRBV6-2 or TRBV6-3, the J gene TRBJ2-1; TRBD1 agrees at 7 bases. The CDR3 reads CASTLVRGINEQFF. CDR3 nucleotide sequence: TGTGCCAGCACCCTCGTCAGGGGGATCAATGAGCAGTTCTTC.